Listed below are T cell receptor beta chains from one sample, sequenced in a study of shared clonotypes between healthy human individuals. Repertoires were generated with immunoSEQ multiplex PCR, while TCRdb's copy carries only in-frame clones and drops some. The data hold about 2 million clones, with approximately 95% observed a single time. The sequenced sample was naive CD8+ T cells sorted from blood. The receptors here all came from a man aged 18-30 years in good health. Both conserved end residues are part of each CDR3. The D gene is left open where the match is weak. Not every row has a clone size; where given, it reads once, few, many or a size class.

>NA|TRBD2|TRBV19|TRBJ2-5
CASSPGGQETQYF
TGTGCCAGTAGTCCGGGGGGCCAAGAGACCCAGTACTTC
>NA|TRBD1|TRBV11-2|TRBJ1-2
CASSLGTGVGINYGYTF
TGTGCCAGCAGCCTCGGGACAGGGGTAGGCATTAACTATGGCTACACCTTC
>once|TRBD1|TRBV27|TRBJ2-7
CASSEGTGVSYEQYF
TGTGCCAGCAGTGAAGGGACAGGAGTCTCCTACGAGCAGTACTTC
>NA|TRBD2|TRBV4-1|TRBJ2-5
CASSQNEASGDQETQYF
TGCGCCAGCAGCCAAAACGAGGCTAGCGGAGACCAAGAGACCCAGTACTTC
>NA|TRBD2|TRBV6-5|TRBJ2-1
CASSYVPGGPNEQFF
TGTGCCAGCAGTTACGTACCGGGAGGGCCAAATGAGCAGTTCTTC
>NA|NA|TRBV5-4|TRBJ1-2
CASSLERAAKGYTF
TGTGCCAGCAGCTTGGAGCGGGCAGCCAAAGGCTACACCTTC
>NA|TRBD1|TRBV7-6|TRBJ2-3
CASSLGQPTDTQYF
TGTGCCAGCAGCCTGGGACAGCCGACAGATACGCAGTATTTT
>NA|NA|TRBV6-5|TRBJ1-2
CASSYAEGPGDYGYTF
TGTGCCAGCAGTTACGCTGAGGGGCCCGGTGACTATGGCTACACCTTC
>NA|NA|TRBV30|TRBJ1-1
CAWSISGDTEAFF
TGTGCCTGGAGTATCTCGGGGGACACTGAAGCTTTCTTT
>NA|TRBD1|TRBV7-9|TRBJ1-1
CASSFSGGENTEAFF
TGTGCCAGCAGCTTTTCAGGGGGTGAGAACACTGAAGCTTTCTTT
>NA|NA|TRBV6-1|TRBJ1-1
CASSELRPGLGTEAFF
TGTGCCAGCAGTGAACTTCGGCCGGGGTTGGGCACTGAAGCTTTCTTT
>NA|TRBD1|TRBV6-6|TRBJ1-1
CASSSYGTGVRTEAFF
TGTGCCAGCAGTTCCTATGGGACAGGGGTAAGAACTGAAGCTTTCTTT
>NA|TRBD2|TRBV7-9|TRBJ2-1
CASSLTSGYNEQFF
TGTGCCAGCAGCCTGACTAGCGGTTACAATGAGCAGTTCTTC
>NA|NA|TRBV10-3|TRBJ2-2
CAISESAASSTGELFF
TGTGCCATCAGTGAGTCGGCAGCCTCCTCCACCGGGGAGCTGTTTTTT
>once|TRBD1|TRBV30|TRBJ1-1
CAFGTGLGGNTEAFF
TGTGCCTTTGGGACAGGTCTTGGAGGGAACACTGAAGCTTTCTTT
>NA|NA|TRBV7-9|TRBJ2-7
CASSLDRSSYEQYF
TGTGCCAGCAGCTTAGACAGGAGCTCCTACGAGCAGTACTTC
>NA|TRBD1|TRBV30|TRBJ1-2
CAWGTGNYGYTF
TGTGCCTGGGGGACAGGGAACTATGGCTACACCTTC
>few|TRBD1|TRBV5-4|TRBJ2-1
CASSLGQGYNEQFF
TGTGCCAGCAGCTTGGGACAGGGCTACAATGAGCAGTTCTTC
>NA|NA|TRBV13|TRBJ1-2
CASSLSSGAFYGYTF
TGTGCCAGCAGCTTATCTTCAGGGGCATTCTATGGCTACACCTTC
>NA|NA|TRBV6-5|TRBJ2-7
CASSPDTSYEQYF
TGTGCCAGCAGCCCTGACACCTCCTACGAGCAGTACTTC
>NA|TRBD2|TRBV7-9|TRBJ2-5
CASSIQTSQLGETQYF
TGTGCCAGCAGCATTCAGACTAGCCAGTTAGGAGAGACCCAGTACTTC
>NA|NA|TRBV28|TRBJ2-4
CASSLRQVIAKNIQYF
TGTGCCAGCAGTTTGCGGCAGGTAATAGCCAAAAACATTCAGTACTTC
>NA|NA|TRBV27|TRBJ1-1
CATSRRGGITEAFF
TGTGCCACCTCCAGGCGGGGCGGAATCACTGAAGCTTTCTTT
>NA|TRBD1|TRBV11-2|TRBJ1-2
CASSLLPGTGGGYTF
TGTGCCAGCAGCTTATTACCCGGGACAGGGGGCGGCTACACCTTC
>NA|NA|TRBV11-1|TRBJ2-5
CASSNRDTRTQETQYF
TGTGCCAGCAGCAACCGGGACACCCGTACCCAAGAGACCCAGTACTTC
>NA|TRBD2|TRBV5-1|TRBJ2-5
CASSLGAGGPQETQYF
TGCGCCAGCAGCTTAGGAGCGGGGGGTCCCCAAGAGACCCAGTACTTC
>NA|NA|TRBV6-1|TRBJ2-1
CASSESVWDNEQFF
TGTGCCAGCAGTGAAAGCGTCTGGGACAATGAGCAGTTCTTC
>NA|NA|TRBV20-1|TRBJ1-1
CSARNTEAFF
TGCAGTGCCCGGAACACTGAAGCTTTCTTT
>NA|NA|TRBV28|TRBJ2-1
CASSQGSNEQFF
TGTGCCAGCAGTCAGGGTTCCAATGAGCAGTTCTTC
>NA|TRBD1|TRBV7-6|TRBJ1-3
CASSLFPNDRVEGNTIYF
TGTGCCAGCAGCTTATTCCCCAATGACAGGGTCGAGGGAAACACCATATATTTT
>NA|NA|TRBV25-1|TRBJ1-3
CASSEYWGRDGNTIYF
TGTGCCAGCAGTGAATATTGGGGCAGGGATGGAAACACCATATATTTT
>NA|NA|TRBV6-6|TRBJ1-1
CASSYSSAGYTEAFF
TGTGCCAGCAGTTACTCGTCTGCAGGGTACACTGAAGCTTTCTTT
>NA|NA|TRBV10-2|TRBJ2-6
CASSEAGSGANVLTF
TGCGCCAGCAGTGAGGCGGGCTCTGGGGCCAACGTCCTGACTTTC
>NA|NA|TRBV10-2|TRBJ2-7
CASSDPRVYEQYF
TGCGCCAGCAGTGATCCCAGGGTCTACGAGCAGTACTTC
>NA|NA|TRBV7-2|TRBJ2-7
CASSSYSGSYEQYF
TGTGCCAGCAGCTCATATAGCGGCTCCTACGAGCAGTACTTC
>once|NA|TRBV27|TRBJ2-2
CASSLLTAYTGELFF
TGTGCCAGCAGTTTGTTAACAGCTTACACCGGGGAGCTGTTTTTT
>NA|TRBD2|TRBV9|TRBJ2-3
CASSASGATDTQYF
TGTGCCAGCAGCGCGAGCGGGGCCACAGATACGCAGTATTTT
>NA|NA|TRBV6-5|TRBJ1-5
CASSYSIVQPQHF
TGTGCCAGCAGTTACTCGATCGTTCAGCCCCAGCATTTT
>NA|TRBD1|TRBV19|TRBJ1-4
CASSMEGGDSFNEKLFF
TGTGCCAGTAGTATGGAAGGCGGGGACAGCTTTAATGAAAAACTGTTTTTT
>once|NA|TRBV15|TRBJ1-5
CATSPDSNQPQHF
TGTGCCACCAGCCCGGATAGCAATCAGCCCCAGCATTTT
>NA|NA|TRBV15|TRBJ2-1
CATSKEGILRNEQFF
TGTGCCACCAGTAAAGAGGGCATCCTTAGGAATGAGCAGTTCTTC
>NA|TRBD2|TRBV9|TRBJ2-1
CASSPTAGGPLGNEQFF
TGTGCCAGCAGCCCCACAGCGGGAGGGCCGCTAGGGAATGAGCAGTTCTTC
>NA|NA|TRBV27|TRBJ2-7
CASSLLADLGEQYF
TGTGCCAGCAGTTTATTAGCGGACCTAGGGGAGCAGTACTTC
>NA|NA|TRBV30|TRBJ1-2
CAWSVYRVGYTF
TGTGCCTGGAGTGTATACAGGGTTGGCTACACCTTC
>NA|NA|TRBV28|TRBJ1-5
CASSLEAGDDQPQHF
TGTGCCAGCAGTTTAGAAGCAGGGGACGACCAGCCCCAGCATTTT
>NA|NA|TRBV14|TRBJ2-7
CASSQEFGFYEQYF
TGTGCCAGCAGCCAAGAGTTCGGGTTCTACGAGCAGTACTTC
>NA|TRBD1|TRBV18|TRBJ2-7
CASSPTITDRGIGYEQYF
TGTGCCAGCTCACCTACGATCACCGACAGGGGGATCGGGTACGAGCAGTACTTC
>NA|NA|TRBV9|TRBJ2-2
CASSVSGVYDGELFF
TGTGCCAGCAGCGTCTCGGGAGTCTACGACGGGGAGCTGTTTTTT
>NA|NA|TRBV30|TRBJ1-1
CAWETVLNTEAFF
TGTGCCTGGGAGACAGTGCTGAACACTGAAGCTTTCTTT
>once|TRBD2|TRBV5-4|TRBJ2-7
CASSAGTSGSYEQYF
TGTGCCAGCAGCGCCGGGACTAGCGGGAGCTACGAGCAGTACTTC
>NA|NA|TRBV30|TRBJ1-2
CAWSVDPLYGYTF
TGTGCCTGGAGTGTCGACCCCCTCTATGGCTACACCTTC
>once|NA|TRBV6-5|TRBJ2-7
CASSYSGGLEQYF
TGTGCCAGCAGTTACTCGGGAGGTCTCGAGCAGTACTTC
>NA|NA|TRBV2|TRBJ1-4
CASRTAKETNEKLFF
TGTGCCAGCAGGACAGCCAAAGAAACTAATGAAAAACTGTTTTTT
>NA|NA|TRBV6-5|TRBJ2-7
CASTLSGAGSYEQYF
TGTGCCAGCACTCTCTCTGGGGCGGGGTCCTACGAGCAGTACTTC
>NA|TRBD1|TRBV4-1|TRBJ2-7
CASSWDRGTYEQYF
TGCGCCAGCAGTTGGGACAGGGGGACCTACGAGCAGTACTTC
>NA|NA|TRBV5-6|TRBJ2-1
CASSTISEQFF
TGTGCCAGCAGTACAATCAGTGAGCAGTTCTTC
>NA|TRBD1|TRBV7-9|TRBJ2-7
CASGQAPYEQYF
TGTGCGTCGGGACAGGCCCCCTACGAGCAGTACTTC
>NA|TRBD1|TRBV6-4|TRBJ2-2
CASRLGRGQANTGELFF
TGTGCCAGCAGGCTTGGTAGGGGGCAGGCGAACACCGGGGAGCTGTTTTTT